This is a list of T cell receptor beta chains from one sample in a study of blood T cells in healthy people across ages. TCRdb re-called the 5' RACE reads with MiXCR, one entry per CDR3 protein. This table holds more than 650,000 distinct CDR3 sequences, over 20% found once. The sample consisted of blood. All receptors derive from a man aged 65 to 85 in good health. Both conserved end residues are trimmed from each CDR3. Fields, in order: V gene, clone size, CDR3 protein. Size is omitted from some rows. Given values are once, few, many or a class for expanded clones.

V: TRBV12-3/TRBV12-4; size: -; CDR3: ASRQQDIHTGELF
V: TRBV11-2; size: -; CDR3: ASSTRGTVLGEQY
V: TRBV9; size: -; CDR3: ASSPMTSGNTGELF
V: TRBV29-1; size: -; CDR3: SVDDRVAEAF
V: TRBV7-2; size: few; CDR3: ASSDLTTDTQY
V: TRBV10-3; size: few; CDR3: AISEGGRRSYNEQF
V: TRBV20-1; size: -; CDR3: SARDRLGRGRNT
V: TRBV7-2; size: -; CDR3: ASSFPTVEQF
V: TRBV5-1; size: few; CDR3: ASSLQGDPSYNEQF
V: TRBV7-6; size: -; CDR3: ASSLALGTYEQY
V: TRBV7-9; size: -; CDR3: ASSLRWRDDEQF
V: TRBV29-1; size: few; CDR3: SVSPASRGDTQY
V: TRBV28; size: -; CDR3: ASRPGTGTGGYT
V: TRBV7-8; size: many; CDR3: ASSLRAADYNEQF
V: TRBV5-1; size: few; CDR3: ASIGAGATDTQY
V: TRBV6-1; size: -; CDR3: ASSPRGPTDTQY
V: TRBV30; size: -; CDR3: AWTYSYNGQF
V: TRBV5-1; size: -; CDR3: ASSLVGRGNEQF
V: TRBV7-2; size: few; CDR3: ASSLEASGGYNEQF
V: TRBV20-1; size: -; CDR3: SAPPLAGVYNEQF
V: TRBV9; size: -; CDR3: ASSIQGAEQF
V: TRBV12-3/TRBV12-4; size: few; CDR3: ASRDRVTNEKLF
V: TRBV10-3; size: -; CDR3: AITTTSGKEADTQY
V: TRBV27; size: few; CDR3: ASTTIGGHYREQF
V: TRBV20-1; size: -; CDR3: SARAAEGMGTEAF
V: TRBV20-1; size: few; CDR3: SARGGRQGPDTQY
V: TRBV20-1; size: -; CDR3: SAAGHGYGYT
V: TRBV28; size: few; CDR3: ASRTGTSANYGYT
V: TRBV4-2; size: few; CDR3: ASSQDPGGLIETQY
V: TRBV29-1; size: few; CDR3: SCRLAGVSDTQY
V: TRBV5-1; size: -; CDR3: ASSLRLTGGTDTQY
V: TRBV6-5; size: -; CDR3: ASTPTGAEDTQY
V: TRBV20-1; size: few; CDR3: MGGAGTEAF
V: TRBV12-3/TRBV12-4; size: few; CDR3: ASSLDGGPYEQY
V: TRBV5-1; size: many; CDR3: ASSFLQGSGTQY
V: TRBV14; size: few; CDR3: ASSQEAAAGTEAF
V: TRBV7-2; size: -; CDR3: ASSLQGTGANVLT
V: TRBV28; size: -; CDR3: ASSLRGDGNTIY
V: TRBV19; size: few; CDR3: ASSMKGVLAKNIQY